This entry describes one TCR beta chain. Its antigen is unidentified. This specimen comes from a study of T cell responses to AZD1222 COVID-19 vaccine. Germline CDR1 and CDR2: LNHDA and SQIVND (reference sequence). Deletions cut 9 bases from V and 9 bases from J, with 9 bases between. This CDR3 spans 11 amino acids. The repertoire was sequenced with immunoSEQ multiplex PCR; TCRdb's copy has only in-frame clones and lacks some. In the table there are around 190,000 clones, 92% of which are singletons. The study's findings and limits: Repertoires were sampled only after the peak T cell response.

This sequence originates from an adult in good health. The rearrangement links TRBV19 to TRBJ1-6; weak D call: TRBD1 (5 bases). The source material was peripheral blood, sampled on day 0 of AZD1222 vaccination. The DNA of the CDR3 is TGTGCCAGCGCGGGGGGTTCACCCCTCCACTTT. It codes for CASAGGSPLHF.